The source of this TCR beta chain is a study of cytomegalovirus exposure and HLA in healthy donors. Whole-study findings and limits: A prior analysis recorded that most TCR beta V segments were productive about 87% or about 30% of the time.

Per germline, CDR1 SGHRS and CDR2 YFSETQ. This CDR3 has 15 amino acids. Comment on this clone: The antigen is not known. At one end, the junction sequence differs from germline, possibly due to a read error.

It was with 60 Vbeta and 13 Jbeta primers that the PCR ran. Libraries were prepared by immunoSEQ multiplex PCR; TCRdb keeps only in-frame clonotypes and omits some of them. The table shows 210,000 or so clones, with approximately 84% occurring only once. The TCR originated in a woman aged 40 to 50 in good health and CMV-seronegative. The material sequenced was PBMCs. The chain combines TRBV5-1 with TRBJ1-2; 7 bases are a match to TRBD1. The chain's CDR3 is CASSLRAGGSYGYPF. The CDR3 DNA reads TGCGCCAGCAGCTTGCGGGCAGGGGGGAGTTATGGCTACCCCTTC.